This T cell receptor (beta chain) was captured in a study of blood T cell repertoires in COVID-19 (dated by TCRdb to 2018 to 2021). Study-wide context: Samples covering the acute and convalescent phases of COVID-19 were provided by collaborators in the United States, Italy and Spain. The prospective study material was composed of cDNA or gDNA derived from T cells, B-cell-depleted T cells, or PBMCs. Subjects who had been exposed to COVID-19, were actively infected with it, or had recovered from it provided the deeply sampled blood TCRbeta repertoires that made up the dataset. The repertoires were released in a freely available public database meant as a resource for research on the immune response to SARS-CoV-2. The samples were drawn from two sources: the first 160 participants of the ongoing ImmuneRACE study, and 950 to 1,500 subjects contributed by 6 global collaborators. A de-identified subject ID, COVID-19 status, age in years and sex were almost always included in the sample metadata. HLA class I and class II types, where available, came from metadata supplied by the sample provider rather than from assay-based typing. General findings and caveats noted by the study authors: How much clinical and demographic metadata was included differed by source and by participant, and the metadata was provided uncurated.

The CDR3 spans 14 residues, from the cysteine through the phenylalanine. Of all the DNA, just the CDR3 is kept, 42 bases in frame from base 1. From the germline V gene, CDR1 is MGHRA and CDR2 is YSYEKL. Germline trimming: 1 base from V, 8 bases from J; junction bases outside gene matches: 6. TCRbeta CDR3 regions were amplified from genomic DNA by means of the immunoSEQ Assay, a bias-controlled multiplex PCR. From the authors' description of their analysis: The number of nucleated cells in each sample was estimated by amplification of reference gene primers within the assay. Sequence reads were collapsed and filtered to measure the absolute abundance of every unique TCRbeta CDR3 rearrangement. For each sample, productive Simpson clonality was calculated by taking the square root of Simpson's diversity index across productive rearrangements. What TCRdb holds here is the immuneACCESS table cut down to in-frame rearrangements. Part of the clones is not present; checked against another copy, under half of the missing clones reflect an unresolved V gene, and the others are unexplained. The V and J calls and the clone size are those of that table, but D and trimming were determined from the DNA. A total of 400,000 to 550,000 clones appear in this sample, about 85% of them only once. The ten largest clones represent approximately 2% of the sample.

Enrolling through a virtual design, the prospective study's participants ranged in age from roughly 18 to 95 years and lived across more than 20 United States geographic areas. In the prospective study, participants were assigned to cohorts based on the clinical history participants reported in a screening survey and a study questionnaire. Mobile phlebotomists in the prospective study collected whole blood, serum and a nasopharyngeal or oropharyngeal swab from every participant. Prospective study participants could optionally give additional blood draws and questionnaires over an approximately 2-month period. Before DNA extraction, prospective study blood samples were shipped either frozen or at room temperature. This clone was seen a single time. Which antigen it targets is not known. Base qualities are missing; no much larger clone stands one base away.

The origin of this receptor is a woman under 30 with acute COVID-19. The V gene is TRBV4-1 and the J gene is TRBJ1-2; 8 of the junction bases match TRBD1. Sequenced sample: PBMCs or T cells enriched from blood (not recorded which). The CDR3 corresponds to CASSQGTGRGGYTF. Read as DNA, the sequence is TGCGCCAGCAGCCAAGGGACAGGGCGAGGGGGCTACACCTTC.